What follows are 14 T cell receptor beta chains derived from one specimen sequenced in a study of blood T cell repertoires in COVID-19. Sequencing used immunoSEQ multiplex PCR; TCRdb keeps in-frame clones, though not all of them. Seen here are some 35,000 clones, 80% observed once, and the top ten hold roughly 31%. The specimen was peripheral blood. The origin of the receptors is a man older than 75 with acute or convalescent COVID-19.

The rearrangement joins TRBV9 to TRBJ2-1; D not resolved. The CDR3 has 15 residues. The germline CDR1 and CDR2 sequences are SGDLS and YYNGEE. The V end was cut by 1 base, the J end by 10 bases, with 18 bases between. CDR3 sequence (DNA): TGTGCCAGCAGCGTAAATTCTGGATGGCGGCAGGAGCAGTTCTTC. Its protein product is CASSVNSGWRQEQFF.

V is TRBV5-6 and J is TRBJ1-2, with TRBD1 matching over 9 bases. The CDR3 is 14 residues long. The V and J ends lost 0 bases and 3 bases, in that order; junction bases with no gene match: 0. Germline values: CDR1 SGHDT, CDR2 YYEEEE. DNA for the CDR3: TGTGCCAGCAGCTTGGGGGACAGGGACTATGGCTACACCTTC. Translating gives CASSLGDRDYGYTF.

The chain links TRBV7-9 to TRBJ2-2; weak D call: TRBD1 (5 bases). Germline V gene sequence: CDR1 SEHNR, CDR2 FQNEAQ (reference sequence). The CDR3 runs 15 residues. CDR3: CAKKAQAVNTGELFF. CDR3 nucleotide sequence: TGTGCTAAAAAGGCACAGGCGGTGAACACCGGGGAGCTGTTTTTT.

The chain has TRBV2 and TRBJ2-7, with a possible D match to TRBD2 (6 bases). The V end lost 7 bases, the J end lost 0 bases, and 13 bases lay between the germline ends. Germline V gene sequence: CDR1 SNHLY, CDR2 FYNNEI. The CDR3 is 14 amino acids. CDR3 sequence reads: CASMGGTTSYEQYF. The CDR3 DNA sequence: TGTGCCAGCATGGGCGGGACCACCTCCTACGAGCAGTACTTC. Supplemented by reference TRBV2 and TRBJ2-7, the full variable domain reads EPEVTQTPSHQVTQMGQEVILRCVPISNHLYFYWYRQILGQKVEFLVSFYNNEISEKSEIFDDQFSVERPDGSNFTLKIRSTKLEDSAMYFCASMGGTTSYEQYFGPGTRLTVT.

The chain links TRBV20-1 to TRBJ2-3; D possibly corresponds to TRBD2 (6 bases). CDR1 DFQATT and CDR2 SNEGSKA come from the germline V gene (reference sequence). The CDR3 sequence is 14 residues long. V lost 3 bases and J lost 2, with 12 bases in between. DNA for the CDR3: TGCAGTGCTAGTAGGGACTCCCCCACAGATACGCAGTATTTT. Translated, it gives CSASRDSPTDTQYF.

The rearrangement links TRBV18 to TRBJ2-3, with D possibly matching TRBD1 (5 bases). CDR1 KGHSH and CDR2 LQKENI come from the germline V gene. V was trimmed by 0 bases and J by 4 bases, leaving 14 bases between them. The CDR3 is 16 amino acids. DNA for the CDR3: TGTGCCAGCTCACCACCTCAAGGGGTTGAAGCAGATACGCAGTATTTT. This sequence encodes CASSPPQGVEADTQYF.

The V gene is TRBV6-1, the J gene TRBJ2-7, with TRBD2 identical over 13 bases. The CDR3 extends over 17 amino acids. Per the germline V gene, CDR1 is MNHNS and CDR2 is SASEGT. Trimming cost V 0 bases and J 5 bases; bases outside gene matches: 7. CDR3 nucleotide sequence: TGTGCCAGCAGTGAAGCCCAACGGACTAGCGGGAGCCACGAGCAGTACTTC. Translation gives CASSEAQRTSGSHEQYF.

In this sample, this clone turned up a few times. V gene TRBV3-1 (or the pseudogene TRBV3-2) combines with J gene TRBJ1-1; no clear D gene. The CDR3 runs to 11 residues. Germline V CDR1 and CDR2: LGHDT, YNNKEL (reference sequence). V was cut by 1 base and J by 8 bases, with 5 bases left in between. The CDR3 protein is CASSQAGEAFF. In DNA, the CDR3 is TGTGCCAGCAGCCAAGCGGGAGAAGCTTTCTTT.

V gene TRBV2 combines with J gene TRBJ1-2, with 9 positions matching TRBD1. CDR1 and CDR2 (germline): SNHLY, FYNNEI. V lost 6 bases and J lost 4; bases outside the gene matches: 3. CDR3 size: 13 residues. The CDR3 is CASRDRGVYGYTF. CDR3 sequence (DNA): TGTGCCAGCAGGGACAGGGGAGTCTATGGCTACACCTTC.

This chain connects TRBV15 to TRBJ1-1; 12 bases are a match to TRBD1. The CDR3 loop spans 14 amino acids. Germline lookup yields CDR1 LNHNV and CDR2 YYDKDF (reference sequence). Trimming cost V 5 bases and J 7 bases; bases outside gene matches: 5. This CDR3 reads CATSRDRGLNEAFF. The CDR3 DNA follows: TGTGCCACCAGCCGGGACAGGGGGCTTAATGAAGCTTTCTTT.

The J gene is TRBJ1-5, the V gene TRBV18; the D gene is possibly TRBD1 (6 bases). V was cut by 4 bases and J by 13 bases, with 17 bases left in between. CDR1 is KGHSH and CDR2 is LQKENI in the germline V gene. This CDR3 contains 13 residues. The DNA for the CDR3 is TGTGCCAGCTCACTGGCGCAGGGGTCGGTTCAGCATTTT. This translates into CASSLAQGSVQHF.

The chain joins TRBV4-3 to TRBJ2-3; weak D call: TRBD2 (5 bases). The CDR3 sequence is 17 residues long. CDR1 and CDR2 (germline): LGHNA, YSLEER. With 4 bases removed from V and 4 bases from J, the gap between germline ends came to 21 bases. The CDR3 DNA follows: TGCGCCAGCAGCCTTTGGACTTCCAGAAACCCCCCAGATACGCAGTATTTT. It codes for CASSLWTSRNPPDTQYF.

The chain combines TRBV29-1 with TRBJ1-1, with D tentatively TRBD1 (5 bases). CDR1 is SQVTM, CDR2 ANQGSEA, per germline. CDR3 length: 13 residues. V gave up 7 bases and J gave up 5 bases, with 17 bases separating them. The CDR3 bases are TGCAGCGGCGGCAGGGATGATGATACTGAAGCTTTCTTT. Its protein is CSGGRDDDTEAFF.

The count of this clone is one. V usage is TRBV6-5 and J usage is TRBJ2-7; D is ambiguous. This CDR3 spans 12 amino acids. Germline CDR1 and CDR2: MNHEY and SVGAGI. V gave up 6 bases and J gave up 1 base, with 7 bases separating them. The DNA of the CDR3 is TGTGCCAGCAGGACAAGGTCCTACGAGCAGTACTTC. Translating gives CASRTRSYEQYF.